In this sample, the clone carrying this T cell receptor (beta chain) turned up a few times. The antigen is unknown. The CDR3 covers 12 residues. Trimming left V 8 bases short and J 3 bases short, with 13 bases between. Per the germline V gene, CDR1 is DFQATT and CDR2 is SNEGSKA (reference sequence). The sample belongs to a study of blood T cells in healthy people across ages. Study-wide context: Template switching captured about one barcoded beta molecule per two T cells.

PCR was performed a second time for about 6 to 12 cycles using a sample-barcoded 5' primer and a J-beta primer mix. Using its own MiXCR run on the 5' RACE reads, TCRdb lists one record per CDR3 protein. The sample contains fewer than 650,000 distinct CDR3 sequences, about a quarter of which appear only once. Overall study findings and caveats: Per million T cells, TCR beta diversity dropped roughly linearly as age increased. Not knowing donor CMV status may have confounded expanded clonotype changes.

These data are also associated with another study on T cells of mothers and their children.

The chain carries TRBV20-1 and TRBJ1-1, with D uncertain. This sequence originates from a boy aged 2 to 10 in good health. Specimen: blood. In DNA, the CDR3 is TGCAGTTTAAACTTGGGTGACACTGAAGCTTTCTTT. Its protein product is CSLNLGDTEAFF.